Each of the 2 T cell receptor beta chains below was sequenced from the same sample in a study of shared clonotypes between healthy human individuals. Generated by immunoSEQ multiplex PCR, the TCRdb table keeps only in-frame clones and is missing some. Counted here are approximately 640,000 clones, more than 70% occurring once; the ten biggest clones make up approximately 1.8%. Source material: memory CD4+ T cells sorted from blood. Regarding subset: CD45RA-negative fraction. These TCRs come from a woman in her 30s in good health.

This clone has only a few counts. Other nucleotide sequences from this sample produce the same CDR3. This chain links TRBV2 with TRBJ2-2, with D perhaps TRBD1 or TRBD2 (5 bases each). Deletions cut 11 bases from V and 2 bases from J, with 15 bases between. Germline-derived CDR1 and CDR2 are SNHLY and FYNNEI. The CDR3 length is 14 residues. The CDR3 region is CAGTGTTNTGELFF. CDR3 DNA: TGTGCCGGGACCGGGACCACCAACACCGGGGAGCTGTTTTTT.

V gene TRBV5-1 combines with J gene TRBJ2-1; the D gene is possibly TRBD2 (5 bases). V lost 0 bases, J lost 8 bases, and 12 bases lay in between. The germline CDR1 and CDR2 sequences are SGHRS and YFSETQ. There are 14 residues in the CDR3. Here the CDR3 reads CASSLETSEYEQFF. CDR3 coding DNA: TGCGCCAGCAGCTTGGAAACTAGTGAATATGAGCAGTTCTTC.